The 29 T cell receptor beta chains presented below share a single source sample, sequenced in a study of T-cell memory formation after mild COVID-19. MiXCR, run by TCRdb on the 5' RACE reads, gives a single entry per CDR3 protein. The table includes 85,000 to 120,000 distinct CDR3 sequences, 15% to 20% detected once. The specimen was PBMCs or a T cell subset sorted from them (not recorded which). Receptor source: an adult woman who had mild COVID-19 (a few samples of this study predate the infection). Cell type and time point are not known.

This clonotype was seen a handful of times. The chain uses TRBV11-2 and TRBJ2-3; the match to TRBD2 covers 7 bases. CDR3 length: 16 amino acids. V dropped 1 base and J dropped 3; count of bases not matched to a gene: 7. The germline V gene has CDR1 SGHAT and CDR2 FQNNGV. This CDR3 reads CASSLGWGGLTDTQYF. The CDR3 DNA sequence: TGTGCCAGCAGCTTAGGGTGGGGGGGTTTGACAGATACGCAGTATTTT.

This clonotype turned up a few times. The chain links TRBV5-1 to TRBJ1-1; D perhaps matches TRBD1 (6 bases). V dropped 1 base and J dropped 2 bases, with 21 bases sitting between them. The CDR3 runs 18 residues. The germline gives CDR1 SGHRS, CDR2 YFSETQ. CDR3 bases: TGCGCCAGCAGCTTGAGATCCTGGACAGAGGCAATTAACACTGAAGCTTTCTTT. As protein: CASSLRSWTEAINTEAFF.

The V gene is TRBV7-9, the J gene TRBJ2-1, with TRBD2 identical over 10 bases. Germline V lookup: CDR1 SEHNR, CDR2 FQNEAQ (reference sequence). The CDR3 consists of 16 residues. The V and J ends lost 6 bases and 5 bases, in that order; junction bases with no gene match: 10. The CDR3 loop is CASSQGLAARHNEQFF. DNA for the CDR3: TGTGCCAGCAGTCAAGGACTAGCGGCCCGACACAATGAGCAGTTCTTC.

J is TRBJ1-4 and V is TRBV25-1; no reliable D call. Looked up from germline, CDR1 is MGHDK and CDR2 is SYGVNS. V dropped 1 base and J dropped 7 bases, with 13 bases sitting between them. This CDR3 contains 15 residues. The CDR3 region has the DNA TGTGCCAGCAGTGAATTGGTAGGGTGGAGTGAAAAACTGTTTTTT. It is translated as CASSELVGWSEKLFF.

The rearrangement joins TRBV6-4 to TRBJ2-1; TRBD2 is a possible D gene (5 bases). The CDR3 is 16 residues long. Trimming pared 2 bases from V and 0 bases from J, leaving 11 bases between. Germline V CDR1 and CDR2: MRHNA, SNTAGT. The CDR3 sequence: CASSDVGVGSYNEQFF. The CDR3 DNA reads as TGTGCCAGCAGTGACGTCGGGGTTGGCTCCTACAATGAGCAGTTCTTC.

This clonotype was counted a few times. V gene TRBV6-2 or TRBV6-3 combines with J gene TRBJ2-3; D is possibly TRBD2 (6 bases). Trimming removed 1 base at V and 2 bases at J, with 13 bases between. Per the germline V gene, CDR1 is MNHEY and CDR2 is SVGEGT. The CDR3 runs to 16 residues. This CDR3 reads CASSYWVGRYTDTQYF. The CDR3 DNA follows: TGTGCCAGCAGTTACTGGGTCGGGAGATACACAGATACGCAGTATTTT.

The CDR3 protein is CASSAGQGSLGGYTF. CDR3 bases: TGTGCCAGCAGCGCTGGACAGGGATCATTAGGGGGCTACACCTTC. This chain uses TRBV7-6 with TRBJ1-2; 8 positions match TRBD1. Germline CDR1 and CDR2: SGHVS and FNYEAQ. The CDR3 is 15 amino acids. J gave up 8 bases and V 5 bases, and 13 bases lay outside the gene matches.

In its sample, this clonotype was seen a few times. The chain joins TRBV7-9 to TRBJ2-7; D perhaps matches TRBD1 (5 bases). CDR1 SEHNR and CDR2 FQNEAQ come from the germline V gene (reference sequence). CDR3 length: 12 residues. Trimming left V 1 base short and J 9 bases short, with 10 bases between. CDR3 region: CASSLGQRAQYF. CDR3 DNA: TGTGCCAGCAGCTTAGGACAGCGAGCGCAGTACTTC.

The CDR3 DNA reads TGCAGTGCTAGGCGGCGGGGGGACTCCTACGAGCAGTACTTC. Protein: CSARRRGDSYEQYF. The rearrangement joins TRBV20-1 to TRBJ2-7; 8 bases agree with TRBD2. In germline, CDR1 is DFQATT, CDR2 SNEGSKA (reference sequence). The length of the CDR3 is 14 residues. After removal of 3 bases from V and 0 bases from J, the junction contained 4 bases not matched to a gene.

V usage is TRBV21-1 and J usage is TRBJ2-1; the D call of TRBD2 is as the table states it, not checked on the DNA. TRBV21-1 is termed a pseudogene. This CDR3 region has 15 residues. The CDR3 sequence is CASSKGTSSCNEQFF. CDR3 sequence (DNA): TGTGCCAGCAGCAAAGGGACTAGCTCCTGCAATGAGCAGTTCTTC.

This clonotype has a handful of counts. In nucleotides, the CDR3 is TGCAGTGCTGAGACTAGCGGGAACGGGGTATACAATGAGCAGTTCTTC. It yields the protein CSAETSGNGVYNEQFF. This rearrangement joins TRBV20-1 to TRBJ2-1; 11 nucleotides match TRBD2. The CDR3 extends over 16 amino acids. The germline V gene encodes CDR1 DFQATT and CDR2 SNEGSKA (reference sequence). The trim removed 5 bases at V and 4 bases at J, leaving 10 bases unmatched.

The chain links TRBV19 to TRBJ2-7; 11 nucleotides align to TRBD2. J was trimmed by 4 bases and V by 8 bases; bases with no gene match: 4. This CDR3 comprises 13 residues. Germline loops: CDR1 LNHDA, CDR2 SQIVND (reference sequence). The CDR3 region is CASGRTSGYEQYF. CDR3 bases: TGTGCCAGTGGAAGGACTAGCGGGTACGAGCAGTACTTC. The variable domain in full, with the rest retrieved from reference TRBV19 and TRBJ2-7, is DGGITQSPKYLFRKEGQNVTLSCEQNLNHDAMYWYRQDPGQGLRLIYYSQIVNDFQKGDIAEGYSVSREKKESFPLTVTSAQKNPTAFYLCASGRTSGYEQYFGPGTRLTVT.

The V and J genes are TRBV7-2 and TRBJ2-7; TRBD2 might be the D (5 bases). The V gene lost 4 bases and the J gene lost 2 bases, with 9 bases spanning the gap. CDR3 length: 13 amino acids. The germline V gene has CDR1 SGHTA and CDR2 FQGNSA. The CDR3: CASSSGSTYEQYF. The CDR3 coding sequence is TGTGCCAGCAGCTCGGGGTCCACCTACGAGCAGTACTTC.

The rearrangement uses TRBV7-6 and TRBJ2-2, with TRBD1 as a possible D gene (5 bases). From germline, CDR1 is SGHVS and CDR2 FNYEAQ. This CDR3 has 18 residues. V gave up 5 bases and J gave up 3 bases, with 22 bases separating them. The chain's CDR3 is CASSPLELGRVDTGELFF. The CDR3 DNA reads TGTGCCAGCAGCCCGCTCGAATTGGGCAGGGTTGACACCGGGGAGCTGTTTTTT.

The rearrangement uses TRBV7-2 and TRBJ2-5; D is perhaps TRBD2 (7 bases). Germline-derived CDR1 and CDR2 are SGHTA and FQGNSA. V was trimmed by 5 bases and J by 5 bases, leaving 18 bases between them. The CDR3 runs to 15 residues. CDR3 residues: CASSLGGGAGETQYF. CDR3 coding DNA: TGTGCCAGCAGCCTGGGGGGGGGCGCAGGGGAGACCCAGTACTTC.

J is TRBJ1-1 and V is TRBV7-9, with D maybe TRBD1 (6 bases). V lost 5 bases and J 4 bases, leaving 14 bases between the germline ends. This CDR3 has 14 residues. Germline V lookup: CDR1 SEHNR, CDR2 FQNEAQ (reference sequence). In nucleotides, the CDR3 is TGTGCCAGCAGCCTATATACAGGGTCCACTGAAGCTTTCTTT. It translates to CASSLYTGSTEAFF.

The table lists this clonotype with a few counts. The genes are TRBV7-6 and TRBJ1-1; TRBD1 matches 7 bases. This CDR3 spans 16 amino acids. Trimming took 5 bases from V and 0 from J; bases not matched to a gene: 9. CDR1 and CDR2 from the germline V gene are SGHVS and FNYEAQ. The CDR3 loop is CASSPLTGILNTEAFF. The DNA of the CDR3 is TGTGCCAGCAGCCCCCTGACAGGGATTTTGAACACTGAAGCTTTCTTT.

This clonotype was seen only a few times. V usage is TRBV4-3 and J usage is TRBJ2-7; D tentatively fits TRBD1 or TRBD2 (5 bases each). Germline-derived CDR1 and CDR2 are LGHNA and YSLEER. V dropped 5 bases and J dropped 2 bases, with 13 bases sitting between them. The CDR3 spans 14 residues. The CDR3: CASSTGSGAYEQYF. The CDR3 nucleotides read TGCGCCAGCAGCACAGGAAGCGGCGCCTACGAGCAGTACTTC.

The sample holds a few counts of this clonotype. J is TRBJ2-7 and V is TRBV29-1; the D gene is possibly TRBD1 (5 bases). Trimming left V 1 base short and J 5 bases short, with 18 bases between. There are 15 residues in the CDR3. The germline CDR1 and CDR2 sequences are SQVTM and ANQGSEA. The CDR3 loop is CSVEGPRDLGDEQYF. DNA for the CDR3: TGCAGCGTTGAAGGACCCAGGGATTTAGGGGACGAGCAGTACTTC.

The rearrangement links TRBV14 to TRBJ2-7, with D possibly called TRBD1 or TRBD2 (7 bases each). V lost 4 bases, J lost 0 bases, and 19 bases lay in between. From germline, CDR1 is SGHDN and CDR2 FVKESK. This CDR3 spans 17 amino acids. CDR3 loop: CASSPTGMGGGSYEQYF. CDR3 DNA: TGTGCCAGCAGCCCGACAGGGATGGGAGGGGGCTCCTACGAGCAGTACTTC.

This sequence joins TRBV7-6 and TRBJ1-1; D call uncertain. Trimming pared 8 bases from V and 1 base from J, leaving 14 bases between. The CDR3 is 14 residues long. Germline V gene lookup returns CDR1 SGHVS and CDR2 FNYEAQ. The CDR3: CASGPGPGNTEAFF. CDR3 sequence (DNA): TGTGCCAGCGGCCCGGGTCCGGGGAACACTGAAGCTTTCTTT.

The chain is built from TRBV7-9 and TRBJ2-7; the match to TRBD1 covers 11 bases. Trimming cost V 4 bases and J 6 bases; bases outside gene matches: 5. The germline gives CDR1 SEHNR, CDR2 FQNEAQ (reference sequence). CDR3 length: 14 amino acids. DNA of the CDR3: TGTGCCAGCAGCTCGGGACAGGGGGGGATCGAGCAGTACTTC. It translates to CASSSGQGGIEQYF.

This clonotype was counted only a few times. The CDR3 sequence is CASSWNSGPLQTEAFF. The CDR3 nucleotides read TGTGCCAGCAGCTGGAATTCCGGGCCCCTCCAGACTGAAGCTTTCTTT. V usage is TRBV5-5 and J usage is TRBJ1-1; no clear D gene. The CDR3 has 16 residues. Deletions cut 3 bases from V and 5 bases from J, with 20 bases between. Looked up from germline, CDR1 is SGHKS and CDR2 is YYEKEE (reference sequence).

This clonotype has more than one count but fewer than ten. The chain joins TRBV19 to TRBJ2-3, with 12 bases lining up with TRBD2. Trimming removed 5 bases from V and 4 bases from J; junction bases left unmatched: 7. Germline V gives CDR1 LNHDA, CDR2 SQIVND (reference sequence). The CDR3 has 16 residues. This CDR3 reads CASSALAGGRADTQYF. CDR3 bases: TGTGCCAGTAGTGCACTAGCGGGAGGAAGGGCAGATACGCAGTATTTT. The whole variable domain, remainder taken from reference TRBV19 and TRBJ2-3, is DGGITQSPKYLFRKEGQNVTLSCEQNLNHDAMYWYRQDPGQGLRLIYYSQIVNDFQKGDIAEGYSVSREKKESFPLTVTSAQKNPTAFYLCASSALAGGRADTQYFGPGTRLTVL.

This clonotype was detected only a few times. The rearrangement joins TRBV5-1 to TRBJ2-1, with D perhaps TRBD2 (6 bases). Per germline, CDR1 SGHRS and CDR2 YFSETQ. The CDR3 loop spans 15 amino acids. Trimming left V 0 bases short and J 7 bases short, with 14 bases between. The CDR3 DNA follows: TGCGCCAGCAGCTTGGTCCCGGGACTTCCAAATGAGCAGTTCTTC. The encoded protein is CASSLVPGLPNEQFF.

The V gene is TRBV9, the J gene TRBJ2-3, with 9 bases matching TRBD1. The V and J ends lost 5 bases and 2 bases, in that order; junction bases with no gene match: 3. The CDR3 covers 14 residues. CDR1 is SGDLS, CDR2 YYNGEE, per germline. CDR3 loop: CASSGDRATDTQYF. The CDR3 DNA sequence: TGTGCCAGCAGTGGGGACAGGGCCACAGATACGCAGTATTTT.

This clonotype occurred many times. The rearrangement uses TRBV7-9 and TRBJ2-1; D is possibly TRBD1 (6 bases). Germline loops: CDR1 SEHNR, CDR2 FQNEAQ (reference sequence). V dropped 1 base and J dropped 6 bases, with 7 bases sitting between them. This CDR3 is 13 amino acids long. In nucleotides, the CDR3 is TGTGCCAGCAGCTTAGGGACAGCCAATGAGCAGTTCTTC. Protein sequence: CASSLGTANEQFF.

The CDR3 here is CASSYWGGISTDTQYF. CDR3 DNA: TGTGCCAGCAGTTACTGGGGTGGCATTAGCACAGATACGCAGTATTTT. The J gene is TRBJ2-3, the V gene TRBV6-6; no clear D. Germline-derived CDR1 and CDR2 are MNHNY and SVGAGI (reference sequence). The CDR3 totals 16 residues. V lost 1 base and J 0 bases, leaving 11 bases between the germline ends.

The CDR3 DNA sequence: TGTGCCAGCAGCACTAGAGGGGGCGCGGCAGATACGCAGTATTTT. Encoded protein: CASSTRGGAADTQYF. The gene calls are TRBV7-9 and TRBJ2-3; 7 bases map to TRBD1. Germline-derived CDR1 and CDR2 are SEHNR and FQNEAQ (reference sequence). The CDR3 sequence is 15 residues long. V lost 5 bases and J lost 4; bases outside the gene matches: 9.